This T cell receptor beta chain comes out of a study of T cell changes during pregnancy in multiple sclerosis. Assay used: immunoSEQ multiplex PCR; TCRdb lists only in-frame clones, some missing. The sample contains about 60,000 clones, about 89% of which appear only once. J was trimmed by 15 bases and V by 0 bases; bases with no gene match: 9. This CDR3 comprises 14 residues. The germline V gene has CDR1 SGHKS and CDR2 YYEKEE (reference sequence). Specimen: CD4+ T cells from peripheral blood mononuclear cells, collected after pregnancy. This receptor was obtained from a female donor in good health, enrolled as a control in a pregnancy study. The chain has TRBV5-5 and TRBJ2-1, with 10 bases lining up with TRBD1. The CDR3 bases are TGTGCCAGCAGCTTGGGGGCGACAGGGGGCGTTCTGTTCTTC. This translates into CASSLGATGGVLFF.